The T cell receptor beta chain described here comes from a study of beta chain features in type 1 diabetes. Study conclusions and caveats: Moderately but significantly shorter TCRB CDR3s were found in Type 1 diabetes patients in all four CD4+ subsets. A potential influence of HLA type upon TCRB rearrangement remained unresolved herein. Type 1 diabetes patients had VDJ junctions that carried fewer insertions and more deletions.

There are a few counts of this clone. The antigen remains unidentified. The germline CDR1 and CDR2 sequences are SEHNR and FQNEAQ (reference sequence). CDR3 length: 13 amino acids. With 5 bases removed from V and 6 bases from J, the gap between germline ends came to 11 bases. The study reverse transcribed the entire isolated RNA, so it sequenced expressed TCRB transcripts. Sequencing was performed with immunoSEQ multiplex PCR; in TCRdb, only in-frame clones are kept and a portion is missing. The sample shows hundreds of thousands of clones, roughly a sixth of them seen only once. The V call is TRBV7-9, the J call TRBJ1-5; D gene uncertain. The sample was naive CD4+ T cells from blood. The TCR was taken from a man between 18 and 29 years old in good health. CDR3 sequence reads: CASSLLQSQPQHF. CDR3 DNA sequence: TGTGCCAGCAGCCTCCTTCAGTCTCAGCCCCAGCATTTT.